The following is a T cell receptor beta chain sequence with its context. These data come from a study of CD8 T cells in Susac syndrome. Roughly 0.5 to 1 ug RNA was reverse transcribed with random hexamers. Amplification of TCR beta CDR3 used immunoSEQ multiplex PCR across 54 Vbeta and 13 Jbeta. MiXCR, run by TCRdb on the immunoSEQ multiplex PCR reads, gives a single entry per CDR3 protein. The table has around 200,000 distinct CDR3 sequences, around 95% seen once. Germline V gene lookup returns CDR1 GTSNPN and CDR2 SVGIG (reference sequence). The length of the CDR3 is 14 residues. The V gene lost 2 bases and the J gene lost 3 bases, with 13 bases spanning the gap. The study sequenced TCR beta in blood CD8+ and CD4+ T cells. Relapsing-remitting disease, either stable or active, was present in the multiple sclerosis controls, who were treatment-naive patients. Negative isolation was used for CD8+ and CD4+ T cells and FACS enrichment for TEMRA cells.

The chain recombines TRBV30 with TRBJ1-2; D call uncertain. The source of this sequence is a human donor with multiple sclerosis. The sequenced material came from CD4+ T cells from PBMCs. Written as DNA, the CDR3 is TGTGCCTGGAGTTTACAAGGGAGCTACTATGGCTACACCTTC. Translating it yields CAWSLQGSYYGYTF.